Following are 11 T cell receptor beta chains from one sample sequenced in a study of cytomegalovirus exposure and HLA in healthy donors. With 60 Vbeta and 13 Jbeta primers, the PCR was carried out. Profiled with immunoSEQ multiplex PCR; TCRdb holds only in-frame clones, not every one. The table lists tens of thousands of clones, more than 70% of them singletons. The sequenced sample consisted of PBMCs. The receptors stem from a man aged 40-49 years in good health and CMV-seronegative.

This clone was seen only once. This chain links TRBV5-5 with TRBJ2-7; 9 positions match TRBD1. Germline V gene lookup returns CDR1 SGHKS and CDR2 YYEKEE (reference sequence). J gave up 6 bases and V 0 bases, and 4 bases lay outside the gene matches. This CDR3 is built from 14 residues. CDR3 nucleotide sequence: TGTGCCAGCAGCTTGGTGGGACAGGGCTTCGAGCAGTACTTC. This gives the protein CASSLVGQGFEQYF.

This clone showed up just a few times. This sequence joins TRBV5-1 and TRBJ2-7; 8 nucleotides line up with TRBD1. J was trimmed by 0 bases and V by 0 bases; bases with no gene match: 2. The germline CDR1 and CDR2 sequences are SGHRS and YFSETQ. The CDR3 sequence is 15 residues long. CDR3 DNA: TGCGCCAGCAGCTTGGGTGGACAGGGCTCCTACGAGCAGTACTTC. Translation gives CASSLGGQGSYEQYF.

This clone has a single count. The chain recombines TRBV6-1 with TRBJ2-5; the match to TRBD2 covers 13 bases. The CDR3 totals 17 residues. V was clipped by 4 bases and J by 6 bases; unmatched bases: 11. Germline CDR1 reads MNHNS; CDR2 reads SASEGT. CDR3 sequence reads: CASSAQFGTSGVKTQYF. The CDR3 DNA sequence: TGTGCCAGCAGTGCCCAGTTCGGGACTAGCGGGGTCAAGACCCAGTACTTC.

The CDR3 loop is CASSERGDRVGNEQFF. The CDR3, as DNA: TGTGCCAGCAGTGAACGAGGGGACAGGGTGGGCAATGAGCAGTTCTTC. This sequence joins TRBV25-1 and TRBJ2-1; 9 bases fit TRBD1. The CDR3 is 16 amino acids. Trimming cost V 2 bases and J 6 bases; bases outside gene matches: 8. Germline lookup yields CDR1 MGHDK and CDR2 SYGVNS.

The V call is TRBV15, the J call TRBJ1-1, with D possibly being TRBD1 (5 bases). Trimming shortened V by 0 bases and J by 0 bases, and 11 bases separated the two germline ends. From germline, CDR1 is LNHNV and CDR2 YYDKDF (reference sequence). This CDR3 comprises 16 residues. The CDR3 protein is CATSRDDRYLNTEAFF. The CDR3 DNA sequence: TGTGCCACCAGCAGAGATGACAGATACCTGAACACTGAAGCTTTCTTT. The whole variable domain, filled in from reference TRBV15 and TRBJ1-1, reads DAMVIQNPRYQVTQFGKPVTLSCSQTLNHNVMYWYQQKSSQAPKLLFHYYDKDFNNEADTPDNFQSRRPNTSFCFLDIRSPGLGDTAMYLCATSRDDRYLNTEAFFGQGTRLTVV.

The CDR3 bases are TGTGCCTGGAGTGTAGGGGTCAGGGGCACTGAAGCTTTCTTT. Translating gives CAWSVGVRGTEAFF. V usage is TRBV30 and J usage is TRBJ1-1, with a possible D match to TRBD1 (6 bases). The length of the CDR3 is 14 residues. Trimming stripped 0 bases from V and 4 bases from J, with 12 bases between. CDR1 GTSNPN and CDR2 SVGIG come from the germline V gene (reference sequence).

The chain is built from TRBV27 and TRBJ1-5, with a tentative D call TRBD1 (5 bases). Germline V lookup: CDR1 MNHEY, CDR2 SMNVEV (reference sequence). The CDR3 loop spans 16 amino acids. Trimming stripped 1 base from V and 5 bases from J, with 15 bases between. The CDR3 nucleotides are TGTGCCAGCAGTTTATTAGGGGCCCAGGCCCATCAGCCCCAGCATTTT. Translating gives CASSLLGAQAHQPQHF.

This clone was seen a few times. The sample has other DNA sequences that encode this CDR3 too. The rearrangement uses TRBV2 and TRBJ2-7; 10 bases are a match to TRBD2. This CDR3 is 17 amino acids long. Germline V gene lookup returns CDR1 SNHLY and CDR2 FYNNEI. The junction had 19 bases not matched to a gene; V was cut back by 8 bases and J by 6 bases. CDR3: CASLGLAERGGGVEQYF. CDR3 DNA: TGTGCCAGCTTAGGACTAGCGGAGCGTGGAGGGGGAGTCGAGCAGTACTTC. The full variable domain, rest sourced from reference TRBV2 and TRBJ2-7, is EPEVTQTPSHQVTQMGQEVILRCVPISNHLYFYWYRQILGQKVEFLVSFYNNEISEKSEIFDDQFSVERPDGSNFTLKIRSTKLEDSAMYFCASLGLAERGGGVEQYFGPGTRLTVT.

As concerns this clone: Germline is not matched at one junction end, which may reflect a read error. The rearrangement joins TRBV7-9 to TRBJ1-2; 7 positions match TRBD1. The germline V gene has CDR1 SEHNR and CDR2 FQNEAQ (reference sequence). The CDR3 contains 14 residues. CDR3 loop: CSSSLSGGKYGYTF. The CDR3 bases are TGTTCCAGCAGCTTGTCAGGGGGAAAATATGGCTACACCTTC.

This clone was seen just once. The J gene is TRBJ2-7, the V gene TRBV29-1, with 7 nucleotides matching TRBD1. With 7 bases clipped from V and 4 bases from J, the junction kept 4 bases outside the gene matches. Germline values: CDR1 SQVTM, CDR2 ANQGSEA. The CDR3 is 11 residues long. CDR3 in amino acids: CSARQGYEQYF. The DNA for the CDR3 is TGCAGCGCCCGACAGGGTTACGAGCAGTACTTC.

J is TRBJ1-1 and V is TRBV9; the match to TRBD1 covers 7 bases. Losses at the gene ends were 7 bases for V and 1 base for J; bases not matched to a gene: 4. The germline V gene encodes CDR1 SGDLS and CDR2 YYNGEE. The CDR3 contains 13 residues. In DNA, the CDR3 is TGTGCCAGCTCGACAGGGCGGAACACTGAAGCTTTCTTT. Encoded protein: CASSTGRNTEAFF.